One sample yielded the 32 T cell receptor beta chains listed below, sequenced in a study of early T cells in non-severe SARS-CoV-2 infection. Each CDR3 protein is one row after TCRdb ran MiXCR on the 5' RACE reads. The sample comprises 57,000 or so distinct CDR3 sequences, 9.5% to 15% of which are singletons, and about 1.2% rests with the top ten. Sequencing used whole blood, obtained at baseline. These receptors all come from an adult who was a healthcare worker with PCR-confirmed SARS-CoV-2 infection or an uninfected control (not recorded which). The donor label of this sample is uncertain.

This clonotype appeared a single time. The rearrangement links TRBV12-3 or TRBV12-4 to TRBJ2-1; possible D gene TRBD2, 6 bases. Deletions cut 3 bases from V and 7 bases from J, with 13 bases between. There are 14 residues in the CDR3. Here the CDR3 reads CASSLGGSFNEQFF. The CDR3 DNA sequence: TGTGCCAGCAGTTTGGGGGGTAGCTTTAATGAGCAGTTCTTC.

This clonotype appeared many times. The chain employs TRBV5-5 and TRBJ2-5; D is uncertain. Germline V gene sequence: CDR1 SGHKS, CDR2 YYEKEE (reference sequence). The CDR3 sequence is 14 residues long. The V end was cut by 4 bases, the J end by 3 bases, with 13 bases between. The CDR3 coding sequence is TGTGCCAGCAGCCTTCCGGGCGATGAAGAGACCCAGTACTTC. Its protein product is CASSLPGDEETQYF.

The chain has TRBV7-2 and TRBJ1-2, with TRBD1 matching over 7 bases. The CDR3 loop spans 15 amino acids. The ends lost 0 bases at V and 4 bases at J; junction bases unmatched: 5. CDR1 SGHTA and CDR2 FQGNSA come from the germline V gene. The CDR3 reads CASSLAGTEIYGYTF. CDR3 coding DNA: TGTGCCAGCAGCTTAGCGGGGACAGAGATCTATGGCTACACCTTC. Combining the CDR3 with reference TRBV7-2 and TRBJ1-2 gives the whole variable domain GAGVSQSPSNKVTEKGKDVELRCDPISGHTALYWYRQSLGQGLEFLIYFQGNSAPDKSGLPSDRFSAERTGGSVSTLTIQRTQQEDSAVYLCASSLAGTEIYGYTFGSGTRLTVV.

The table lists this clonotype with many counts. V is TRBV27 and J is TRBJ1-5; D is unresolved. Germline V CDR1 and CDR2: MNHEY, SMNVEV (reference sequence). V lost 5 bases, J lost 0 bases, and 11 bases lay in between. The CDR3 is 15 amino acids. The CDR3 sequence: CASSRYSDSNQPQHF. The DNA of the CDR3 is TGTGCCAGCAGTCGGTATTCGGATAGCAATCAGCCCCAGCATTTT.

The gene calls are TRBV6-6 and TRBJ1-3; D unresolved. This CDR3 comprises 17 residues. V lost 2 bases, J lost 0 bases, and 14 bases lay in between. The V gene's germline CDR1 is MNHNY and CDR2 SVGAGI (reference sequence). The CDR3 sequence is CASSYIPRSSSGNTIYF. DNA for the CDR3: TGTGCCAGCAGTTACATTCCCAGGTCGAGCTCTGGAAACACCATATATTTT.

This clonotype was seen at least ten times. This rearrangement joins TRBV6-5 to TRBJ2-1; no reliable D call. CDR3 size: 16 residues. V was cut by 5 bases and J by 8 bases, with 22 bases left in between. Germline V gene sequence: CDR1 MNHEY, CDR2 SVGAGI. The DNA for the CDR3 is TGTGCCAGCAGTCGCATTGGAAATGTGGGTTGGGATGAGCAGTTCTTC. Amino acids: CASSRIGNVGWDEQFF.

The chain combines TRBV7-2 with TRBJ1-1; 7 bases align to TRBD1. V shed 1 base and J 5 bases; nucleotides not matched to a gene: 7. The CDR3 consists of 15 residues. The germline CDR1 and CDR2 sequences are SGHTA and FQGNSA. The CDR3 region is CASSLVQGGGTEAFF. The DNA of the CDR3 is TGTGCCAGCAGCTTAGTTCAGGGGGGAGGGACTGAAGCTTTCTTT. Complete variable domain (other parts from reference TRBV7-2 and TRBJ1-1): GAGVSQSPSNKVTEKGKDVELRCDPISGHTALYWYRQSLGQGLEFLIYFQGNSAPDKSGLPSDRFSAERTGGSVSTLTIQRTQQEDSAVYLCASSLVQGGGTEAFFGQGTRLTVV.

A note on this clonotype: A read error is possible here, since a much larger clone lies one base away. The V call is TRBV7-8, the J call TRBJ1-3; D uncertain. Germline V gene sequence: CDR1 SGHVS, CDR2 FQNEAQ. The CDR3 runs 14 residues. V lost 2 bases to trimming and J lost 1 base, with 6 bases between them. The CDR3 region is CASSLRLSGNTIYF. The DNA for the CDR3 is TGTGCCAGCAGCTTAAGATTATCTGGAAACACCATATATTTT.

V usage is TRBV30 and J usage is TRBJ2-3; tentatively, D is TRBD2 (6 bases). The CDR3 is made up of 13 amino acids. Germline CDR1 and CDR2: GTSNPN and SVGIG (reference sequence). V lost 4 bases to trimming and J lost 5 bases, with 13 bases between them. Here the CDR3 reads CAWNGGLQDTQYF. The CDR3 DNA reads TGTGCCTGGAACGGGGGTTTACAAGATACGCAGTATTTT.

The rearrangement uses TRBV6-1 and TRBJ1-5; D possibly corresponds to TRBD1 (5 bases). The CDR3 runs to 15 residues. The ends were cut back, 5 bases at V and 0 bases at J, with 11 bases in the middle. Germline assignment: CDR1 MNHNS and CDR2 SASEGT. CDR3 residues: CASSHGGYSNQPQHF. In nucleotides, the CDR3 is TGTGCCAGCAGTCACGGGGGTTATAGCAATCAGCCCCAGCATTTT.

This chain links TRBV7-6 with TRBJ2-2; TRBD1 aligns across 8 bases. The J segment lost 4 bases and the V segment lost 0 bases, leaving 1 base of the junction unmatched. The CDR3 spans 15 residues. Germline loops: CDR1 SGHVS, CDR2 FNYEAQ. The CDR3 spells CASSLAQGGTGELFF. The CDR3, as DNA: TGTGCCAGCAGCTTAGCACAGGGGGGCACCGGGGAGCTGTTTTTT.

The chain carries TRBV7-3 and TRBJ2-3, with no clear D. The V gene lost 4 bases and the J gene lost 2 bases, with 7 bases spanning the gap. The CDR3 spans 13 residues. Germline values: CDR1 SGHTA, CDR2 FQGTGA. The CDR3 is CASSSRPTDTQYF. The CDR3 DNA reads TGTGCCAGCAGCTCCCGACCCACAGATACGCAGTATTTT.

This rearrangement joins TRBV24-1 to TRBJ2-1, with a weak D call TRBD1 (6 bases). Germline lookup yields CDR1 KGHDR and CDR2 SFDVKD. The CDR3 spans 16 residues. Trimming removed 0 bases at V and 9 bases at J, with 17 bases between. The chain's CDR3 is CATSDLQRQGMGEQFF. In nucleotides, the CDR3 is TGTGCCACCAGTGATTTGCAGAGGCAGGGGATGGGTGAGCAGTTCTTC.

The V and J genes are TRBV5-4 and TRBJ2-3; the D gene could be TRBD1 or TRBD2 (5 bases each). V was cut by 4 bases and J by 3 bases, with 12 bases left in between. The germline gives CDR1 SGHNT, CDR2 YYREEE (reference sequence). The CDR3 is made up of 14 amino acids. In DNA, the CDR3 is TGTGCCAGCAGCGACCTGGGACCAACAGATACGCAGTATTTT. Translated: CASSDLGPTDTQYF.

This chain uses TRBV3-1 with TRBJ1-2; possible D gene TRBD1, 5 bases. The CDR3 totals 16 residues. Germline values: CDR1 LGHDT, CDR2 YNNKEL (reference sequence). V lost 2 bases and J lost 3, with 16 bases in between. This CDR3 is CASSQLGGGVDYGYTF. The CDR3 DNA follows: TGTGCCAGCAGCCAACTTGGGGGAGGGGTCGACTATGGCTACACCTTC.

The genes are TRBV5-1 and TRBJ2-5, with 7 positions matching TRBD1. This CDR3 spans 15 amino acids. CDR1 and CDR2 from the germline V gene are SGHRS and YFSETQ. The junction had 8 bases not matched to a gene; V was cut back by 4 bases and J by 2 bases. The CDR3 nucleotides are TGCGCCAGCAGCCAGATGCCGGACAGGCAAGAGACCCAGTACTTC. Translation: CASSQMPDRQETQYF.

This clonotype came up a few times. The chain recombines TRBV9 with TRBJ1-1, with D possibly matching TRBD1 (6 bases). The CDR3 has 14 amino acids. V was shortened by 7 bases and J by 1 base, with 14 bases between the two germline ends. Germline lookup yields CDR1 SGDLS and CDR2 YYNGEE. The CDR3 is CASGRRTENTEAFF. The DNA for the CDR3 is TGTGCCAGCGGACGGCGGACAGAGAACACTGAAGCTTTCTTT.

This clonotype appeared many times. The chain is built from TRBV9 and TRBJ2-1, with TRBD1 matching 8 bases. Germline CDR1 reads SGDLS; CDR2 reads YYNGEE. The CDR3 extends over 16 amino acids. Unmatched junction bases numbered 5, after V lost 0 bases and J lost 3 bases. The CDR3: CASSVDGQGIYNEQFF. The CDR3 DNA sequence: TGTGCCAGCAGCGTAGACGGACAGGGAATCTACAATGAGCAGTTCTTC.

CDR3 sequence: CASREPTGGVQTQYF. In DNA form, the CDR3 reads TGTGCCAGCAGGGAGCCTACAGGTGGGGTCCAGACCCAGTACTTC. The V call is TRBV6-1, the J call TRBJ2-5; a weak D match, TRBD1 (5 bases). Trimming shortened V by 6 bases and J by 6 bases, and 20 bases separated the two germline ends. The germline gives CDR1 MNHNS, CDR2 SASEGT. The length of the CDR3 is 15 residues.

The J gene is TRBJ2-1, the V gene TRBV19, with D hard to call. The V gene lost 3 bases and the J gene lost 5 bases, with 8 bases spanning the gap. The CDR3 is 13 residues long. The V gene's germline CDR1 is LNHDA and CDR2 SQIVND (reference sequence). CDR3 protein: CASSMWQDNEQFF. Here the CDR3 DNA reads TGTGCCAGTAGTATGTGGCAGGACAATGAGCAGTTCTTC. The full variable domain, its missing parts supplied by reference TRBV19 and TRBJ2-1, is DGGITQSPKYLFRKEGQNVTLSCEQNLNHDAMYWYRQDPGQGLRLIYYSQIVNDFQKGDIAEGYSVSREKKESFPLTVTSAQKNPTAFYLCASSMWQDNEQFFGPGTRLTVL.

Only a few counts were recorded for this clonotype. The final CDR3 position lacks the conserved phenylalanine or tryptophan, pointing to a likely read error. V is TRBV6-5 and J is TRBJ1-3, with a tentative D call TRBD1 (5 bases). Per germline, CDR1 MNHEY and CDR2 SVGAGI. The length of the CDR3 is 14 residues. The V end lost 5 bases, the J end lost 4 bases, and 12 bases lay between the germline ends. The CDR3 DNA is TGTGCCAGCAGTCCCAGGGTATTCGGAAACACCATATATTCT. As protein: CASSPRVFGNTIYS.

This clonotype has a count of ten or more. This sequence joins TRBV9 and TRBJ1-1; 9 positions agree with TRBD1. The germline V gene has CDR1 SGDLS and CDR2 YYNGEE. V lost 0 bases and J lost 4; bases outside the gene matches: 4. CDR3 size: 15 residues. CDR3 protein: CASSVGGQGGTEAFF. The DNA of the CDR3 is TGTGCCAGCAGCGTAGGGGGACAGGGCGGCACTGAAGCTTTCTTT.

This clonotype was detected a few times. This chain uses TRBV2 with TRBJ1-5; D may be TRBD1 (5 bases). In germline, CDR1 is SNHLY, CDR2 FYNNEI. V was shortened by 6 bases and J by 4 bases, with 7 bases between the two germline ends. This CDR3 has 12 amino acids. DNA for the CDR3: TGTGCCAGCAGACAGGATAATCAGCCCCAGCATTTT. Protein: CASRQDNQPQHF. The full variable domain, with the rest looked up from reference TRBV2 and TRBJ1-5, is EPEVTQTPSHQVTQMGQEVILRCVPISNHLYFYWYRQILGQKVEFLVSFYNNEISEKSEIFDDQFSVERPDGSNFTLKIRSTKLEDSAMYFCASRQDNQPQHFGDGTRLSIL.

The chain links TRBV7-3 to TRBJ2-1; the match to TRBD2 covers 8 bases. The CDR3 contains 16 residues. Per the germline V gene, CDR1 is SGHTA and CDR2 is FQGTGA. The V and J ends lost 5 bases and 6 bases, in that order; junction bases with no gene match: 12. CDR3 sequence (DNA): TGTGCCAGCAGCCCCGCCGGGGGGGGCCTTTTCAATGAGCAGTTCTTC. Amino acid sequence: CASSPAGGGLFNEQFF.

This clonotype was counted at least ten times. The chain couples TRBV20-1 to TRBJ1-6, with 7 bases aligning to TRBD1. The germline V gene encodes CDR1 DFQATT and CDR2 SNEGSKA (reference sequence). This CDR3 contains 13 residues. V trimming: 3 bases; J trimming: 7 bases; junction bases outside the gene matches: 3. For the CDR3, the DNA is TGCAGTGCTAGTTACAGGGGCAATTCACCCCTCCACTTT. Residues: CSASYRGNSPLHF.

This clonotype came up a few times. The J gene is TRBJ2-3, the V gene TRBV6-1; D is perhaps TRBD2 (7 bases). CDR1 is MNHNS, CDR2 SASEGT, per germline. There are 14 residues in the CDR3. Trimming cost V 10 bases and J 5 bases, with 19 bases left between them. CDR3 region: CATKSGGWKDTQYF. CDR3 bases: TGTGCCACCAAATCGGGGGGCTGGAAAGATACGCAGTATTTT.

The genes are TRBV5-1 and TRBJ2-2; 7 bases agree with TRBD1. V shed 7 bases and J 4 bases; nucleotides not matched to a gene: 7. This CDR3 has 14 amino acids. In germline, CDR1 is SGHRS, CDR2 YFSETQ. CDR3 sequence reads: CASHSGQRTGELFF. CDR3 nucleotide sequence: TGCGCCAGCCACTCGGGACAGCGCACCGGGGAGCTGTTTTTT.

This clonotype was counted only a few times. The gene calls are TRBV11-2 and TRBJ2-5, with TRBD2 identical over 10 bases. Germline lookup yields CDR1 SGHAT and CDR2 FQNNGV. The trim removed 5 bases at V and 3 bases at J, leaving 9 bases unmatched. CDR3 size: 16 residues. The chain's CDR3 is CASSRRILAGEETQYF. The CDR3 coding sequence is TGTGCCAGCAGCCGTCGGATTCTAGCGGGGGAAGAGACCCAGTACTTC.

This clonotype was observed a handful of times. The CDR3 bases are TGTGCCAGCAGTTCCAGACGGGGCGCAGATACGCAGTATTTT. Translating it yields CASSSRRGADTQYF. This chain uses TRBV6-2 or TRBV6-3 with TRBJ2-3; D is tentatively TRBD1 or TRBD2 (5 bases each). Between the trimmed V and J ends, which lost 4 bases and 4 bases, there was a span of 12 bases. Germline lookup yields CDR1 MNHEY and CDR2 SVGEGT. The CDR3 has 14 residues.

The chain has TRBV12-3 or TRBV12-4 and TRBJ1-1; maybe TRBD1 (6 bases). The CDR3 runs 13 residues. Trimming removed 5 bases from V and 8 bases from J, with 15 bases in between. CDR3 nucleotides: TGTGCCAGCAGTCCCAGGGGATGGGAGGAAGCTTTCTTT. Translation: CASSPRGWEEAFF.

The J gene is TRBJ1-6, the V gene TRBV2, with D hard to call. This CDR3 contains 13 residues. V was pared by 4 bases and J by 6 bases, with 7 bases between. Germline-derived CDR1 and CDR2 are SNHLY and FYNNEI. This chain's CDR3 is CASSVRSNSPLHF. The CDR3 DNA follows: TGTGCCAGCAGTGTCCGAAGTAATTCACCCCTCCACTTT.

The V call is TRBV5-6, the J call TRBJ1-2; no firm D call. The CDR3 is made up of 15 amino acids. Trimming removed 5 bases from V and 0 bases from J, with 14 bases in between. Germline V gene data show CDR1 as SGHDT and CDR2 as YYEEEE. The CDR3 DNA is TGTGCCAGCAGTTCGACCGTTCCTGCTAACTATGGCTACACCTTC. It is translated as CASSSTVPANYGYTF.